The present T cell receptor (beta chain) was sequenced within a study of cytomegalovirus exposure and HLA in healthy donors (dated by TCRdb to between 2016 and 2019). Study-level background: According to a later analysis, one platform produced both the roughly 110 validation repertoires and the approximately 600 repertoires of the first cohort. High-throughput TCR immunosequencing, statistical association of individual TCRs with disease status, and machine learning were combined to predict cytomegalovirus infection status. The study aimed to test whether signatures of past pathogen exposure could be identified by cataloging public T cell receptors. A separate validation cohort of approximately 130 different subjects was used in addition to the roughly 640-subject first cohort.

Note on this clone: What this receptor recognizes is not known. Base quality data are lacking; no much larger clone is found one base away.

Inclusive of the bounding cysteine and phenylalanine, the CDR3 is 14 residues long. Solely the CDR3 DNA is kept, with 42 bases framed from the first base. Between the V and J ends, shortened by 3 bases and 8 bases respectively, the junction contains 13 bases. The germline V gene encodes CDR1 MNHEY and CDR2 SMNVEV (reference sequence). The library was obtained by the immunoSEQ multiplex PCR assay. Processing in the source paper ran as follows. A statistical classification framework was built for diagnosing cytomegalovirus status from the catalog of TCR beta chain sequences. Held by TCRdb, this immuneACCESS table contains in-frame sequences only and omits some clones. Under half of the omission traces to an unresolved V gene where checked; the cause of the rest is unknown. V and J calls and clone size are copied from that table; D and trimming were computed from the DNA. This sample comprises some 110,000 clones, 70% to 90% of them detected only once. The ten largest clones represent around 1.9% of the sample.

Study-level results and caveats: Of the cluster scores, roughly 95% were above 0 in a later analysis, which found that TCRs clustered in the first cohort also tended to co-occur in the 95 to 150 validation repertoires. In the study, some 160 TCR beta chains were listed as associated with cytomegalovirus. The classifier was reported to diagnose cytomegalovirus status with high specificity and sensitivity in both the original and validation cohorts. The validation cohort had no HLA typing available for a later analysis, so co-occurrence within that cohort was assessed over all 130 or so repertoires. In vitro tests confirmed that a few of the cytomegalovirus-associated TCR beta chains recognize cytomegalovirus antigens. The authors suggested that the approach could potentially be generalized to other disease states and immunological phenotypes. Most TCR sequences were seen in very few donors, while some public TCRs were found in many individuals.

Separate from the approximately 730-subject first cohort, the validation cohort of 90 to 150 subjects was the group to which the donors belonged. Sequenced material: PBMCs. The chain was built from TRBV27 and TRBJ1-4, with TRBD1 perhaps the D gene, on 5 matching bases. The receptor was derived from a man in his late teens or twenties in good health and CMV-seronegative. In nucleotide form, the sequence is TGTGCCAGCAGTTTTGAACAGGCTGGCGAAAAACTGTTTTTT. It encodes CASSFEQAGEKLFF. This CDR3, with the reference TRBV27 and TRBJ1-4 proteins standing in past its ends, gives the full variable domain EAQVTQNPRYLITVTGKKLTVTCSQNMNHEYMSWYRQDPGLGLRQIYYSMNVEVTDKGDVPEGYKVSRKEKRNFPLILESPSPNQTSLYFCASSFEQAGEKLFFGSGTQLSVL.